This T cell receptor beta chain derives from a study of vaccination and CD4 T cells after COVID-19. Whole-study context: The cells in question were stimulated using overlapping spike peptides derived from SARS-CoV-2, HCoV-NL63, HCoV-OC43 and HCoV-229E.

The sample's treatment: roughly nine-day PBMC culture with coronavirus spike peptide pools or control peptides (ViraFEST assay). T cells were expanded with peptide pools, and expanded clonotypes were identified by TCR sequencing. This clonotype has just a few counts. Its antigen is currently unknown. There are 15 residues in the CDR3. V was cut by 7 bases and J by 0 bases, with 16 bases left in between. CDR1 and CDR2 from the germline V gene are MDHEN and SYDVKM. At the Johns Hopkins FTIC core, DNA taken from cultured CD4+ T cells was sequenced by way of the Oncomine TCR Beta short-read assay. TCRdb reprocessed the PCR reads with MiXCR, giving one entry per CDR3 protein. Altogether about 12,000 distinct CDR3 sequences are present, about 30% being singletons, with the ten largest covering about 13%.

The V call is TRBV28, the J call TRBJ2-7, with a weak D call TRBD2 (7 bases). The material sequenced was CD4+ T cells from blood, cultured in vitro, taken after SARS-CoV-2 vaccination. This TCR was sampled from a human donor who had recovered from COVID-19. The CDR3 protein is CASTRGGHSSYEQYF. CDR3 in DNA: TGTGCCAGCACCCGCGGGGGCCACAGCTCCTACGAGCAGTACTTC.